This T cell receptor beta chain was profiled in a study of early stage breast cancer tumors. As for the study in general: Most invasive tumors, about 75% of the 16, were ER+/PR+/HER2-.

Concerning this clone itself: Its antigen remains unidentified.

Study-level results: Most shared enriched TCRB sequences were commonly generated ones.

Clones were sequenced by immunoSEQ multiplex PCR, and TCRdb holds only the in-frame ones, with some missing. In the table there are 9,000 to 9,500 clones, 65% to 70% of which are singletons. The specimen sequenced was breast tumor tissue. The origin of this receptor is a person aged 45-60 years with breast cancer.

This CDR3 is CASQVVSRYEQYF. The CDR3, as DNA: TGTGCCAGCCAGGTAGTGTCGCGCTACGAGCAGTACTTC. The V gene is TRBV7-3, the J gene TRBJ2-7; no clear D. Trimming shortened V by 8 bases and J by 3 bases, and 14 bases separated the two germline ends. The CDR3 loop spans 13 amino acids. Germline CDR1 is SGHTA and CDR2 is FQGTGA.